This TCR beta chain is from a study of T cell changes during pregnancy in multiple sclerosis. TCRdb keeps only in-frame clones here, not all; method: immunoSEQ multiplex PCR. There are fewer than 65,000 clones in the sample; around 90% occur only once, and 0.39% lies in the top ten. V dropped 8 bases and J dropped 4; count of bases not matched to a gene: 4. The CDR3 is 13 residues long. Germline loops: CDR1 LNHDA, CDR2 SQIVND (reference sequence). The TCR comes from a female donor with multiple sclerosis, enrolled in a pregnancy study. The specimen comprised CD4+ T cells from peripheral blood mononuclear cells, sampled after pregnancy. The chain joins TRBV19 to TRBJ2-5; 10 bases are a match to TRBD1. The CDR3 protein is CASGTGAAETQYF. The CDR3 DNA reads as TGTGCCAGTGGGACAGGGGCGGCAGAGACCCAGTACTTC.